The count of the clone carrying this T cell receptor (beta chain) is one. This entry belongs to a study of blood T cell repertoires in COVID-19. Study details: There were acute and convalescent COVID-19 samples, and they came from the United States, Italy and Spain. In each case, the material was cDNA or gDNA derived from T cells, B-cell-depleted T cells, or PBMCs.

In the original workflow: From reference gene primer amplification, estimates of nucleated cell counts were derived. Sequencing was performed with immunoSEQ multiplex PCR; in TCRdb, only in-frame clones are kept and a portion is missing. V and J calls and clone size are those listed in that table; D and trimming were worked out from the DNA. Among about 36,000 clones listed, just under 80% were seen once. The CDR3 is 16 residues long. After removal of 3 bases from V and 0 bases from J, the junction contained 3 bases not matched to a gene. Germline V gene sequence: CDR1 SGDLS, CDR2 YYNGEE. The chain recombines TRBV9 with TRBJ2-3; TRBD2 matches at 11 bases. This receptor was identified in a man in his 60s with acute or convalescent COVID-19. Material for sequencing was peripheral blood. CDR3 coding DNA: TGTGCCAGCAGCGGTCGACTAGCGGGGAGCACAGATACGCAGTATTTT. Protein sequence: CASSGRLAGSTDTQYF.